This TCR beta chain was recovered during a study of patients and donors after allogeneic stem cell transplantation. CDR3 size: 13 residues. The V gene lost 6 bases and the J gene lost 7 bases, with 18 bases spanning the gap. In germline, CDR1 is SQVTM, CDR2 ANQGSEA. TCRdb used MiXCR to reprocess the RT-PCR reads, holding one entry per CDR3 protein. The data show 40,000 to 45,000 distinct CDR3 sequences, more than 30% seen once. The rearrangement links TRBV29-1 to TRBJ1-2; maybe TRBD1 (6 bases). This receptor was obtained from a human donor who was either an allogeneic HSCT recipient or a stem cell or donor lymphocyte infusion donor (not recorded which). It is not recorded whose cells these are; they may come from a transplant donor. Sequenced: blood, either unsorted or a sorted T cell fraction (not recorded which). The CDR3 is CSVTTGRWGGYTF. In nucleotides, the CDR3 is TGCAGCGTCACAACAGGGAGATGGGGTGGCTACACCTTC.